The 25 T cell receptor beta chains presented below share a single source sample, sequenced in a study of cytomegalovirus exposure and HLA in healthy donors. The PCR ran on 60 Vbeta and 13 Jbeta primers. The protocol was immunoSEQ multiplex PCR, while the TCRdb copy is restricted to in-frame clones and leaves out a portion. The data show tens of thousands of clones, over 60% seen once. Sequenced input: PBMCs. The receptors were sampled from a man between 45 and 60 years old in good health and CMV-seropositive.

The genes are TRBV6-1 and TRBJ1-1, with D unresolved. The germline V and J ends were trimmed by 0 bases and 5 bases, with 10 bases remaining between them. The germline V gene has CDR1 MNHNS and CDR2 SASEGT. The CDR3 loop spans 14 amino acids. The CDR3 here is CASSEARGRTEAFF. The CDR3 nucleotides read TGTGCCAGCAGTGAAGCCCGTGGTAGAACTGAAGCTTTCTTT.

This rearrangement joins TRBV19 to TRBJ1-2, with a tentative D call TRBD1 (5 bases). This CDR3 has 14 amino acids. Per germline, CDR1 LNHDA and CDR2 SQIVND (reference sequence). Trimming removed 3 bases from V and 1 base from J, with 9 bases in between. In DNA form, the CDR3 reads TGTGCCAGTAGTATCACCAGGGATAACTATGGCTACACCTTC. Residues: CASSITRDNYGYTF.

J is TRBJ2-5 and V is TRBV27, with D tentatively TRBD2 (6 bases). The CDR3 is 13 amino acids. V lost 1 base and J 3 bases, leaving 6 bases between the germline ends. Germline V gene data show CDR1 as MNHEY and CDR2 as SMNVEV (reference sequence). For the CDR3, the DNA is TGTGCCAGCAGTTTATGGGGGGAAGAGACCCAGTACTTC. Translated, it gives CASSLWGEETQYF.

This clone was counted only a few times. V usage is TRBV7-8 and J usage is TRBJ1-2; perhaps TRBD1 as D (6 bases). V was shortened by 1 base and J by 7 bases, with 22 bases between the two germline ends. Germline V lookup: CDR1 SGHVS, CDR2 FQNEAQ. The CDR3 runs to 17 residues. The CDR3 loop reads CASSLVGGGGASRGYTF. DNA of the CDR3: TGTGCCAGCAGCTTAGTGGGCGGGGGGGGCGCGTCACGTGGCTACACCTTC.

The chain couples TRBV4-3 to TRBJ2-3; 9 bases match TRBD2. This CDR3 contains 20 residues. CDR1 and CDR2 from the germline V gene are LGHNA and YSLEER. V was pared by 2 bases and J by 1 base, with 16 bases of the junction left unmatched. The CDR3 sequence is CASSQRLQGGGARRTDTQYF. CDR3 DNA: TGCGCCAGCAGCCAAAGGCTTCAGGGCGGGGGGGCAAGGCGCACAGATACGCAGTATTTT.

The rearrangement joins TRBV5-1 to TRBJ2-1, with TRBD2 matching 9 bases. The V and J ends lost 3 bases and 2 bases, in that order; junction bases with no gene match: 3. Germline CDR1 reads SGHRS; CDR2 reads YFSETQ. This CDR3 has 15 amino acids. CDR3 DNA: TGCGCCAGCAGCTGGACTAGCGACCCCTACAATGAGCAGTTCTTC. Translated: CASSWTSDPYNEQFF.

The chain is built from TRBV28 and TRBJ2-5, with 9 bases that match TRBD1. CDR1 is MDHEN and CDR2 is SYDVKM in the germline V gene. V dropped 5 bases and J dropped 2; count of bases not matched to a gene: 6. CDR3 length: 15 residues. Written as DNA, the CDR3 is TGTGCCAGCAGTGACGGGACAGGGCGACAAGAGACCCAGTACTTC. The encoded protein is CASSDGTGRQETQYF.

The genes are TRBV4-3 and TRBJ1-3; 8 bases agree with TRBD1. Germline-derived CDR1 and CDR2 are LGHNA and YSLEER. V was pared by 0 bases and J by 0 bases, with 7 bases of the junction left unmatched. The CDR3 sequence is 18 residues long. The CDR3 here is CASSQDTQGGSSGNTIYF. CDR3 DNA sequence: TGCGCCAGCAGCCAAGATACACAGGGGGGCAGCTCTGGAAACACCATATATTTT.

This clone showed up just once. The CDR3 DNA reads as TGTGCCAGCACCACTTCAAGCGGAACTTACTCCTACGAGCAGTACTTC. The encoded protein is CASTTSSGTYSYEQYF. V is TRBV27 and J is TRBJ2-7, with D perhaps matching TRBD2 (5 bases). The CDR3 sequence is 16 residues long. Germline CDR1 reads MNHEY; CDR2 reads SMNVEV (reference sequence). The V end was cut by 7 bases, the J end by 0 bases, with 19 bases between.

This clone has only a few counts. V is TRBV7-9 and J is TRBJ2-5; D remains unclear. The germline gives CDR1 SEHNR, CDR2 FQNEAQ (reference sequence). CDR3 length equals 13 residues. The ends were cut back, 3 bases at V and 1 base at J, with 6 bases in the middle. The CDR3 here is CASSLISQETQYF. CDR3 in DNA: TGTGCCAGCAGCTTGATCAGCCAAGAGACCCAGTACTTC.

This clone occurred once. V gene TRBV4-3 combines with J gene TRBJ1-4, with D hard to call. The germline CDR1 and CDR2 sequences are LGHNA and YSLEER. Trimming pared 0 bases from V and 8 bases from J, leaving 16 bases between. CDR3 length: 16 residues. In DNA, the CDR3 is TGCGCCAGCAGCCAAGATTTTCGATCACCCCAGGAAAAACTGTTTTTT. It codes for CASSQDFRSPQEKLFF.

J is TRBJ1-4 and V is TRBV7-2, with D unclear. V was cut by 1 base and J by 8 bases, with 11 bases left in between. The CDR3 totals 14 residues. Germline loops: CDR1 SGHTA, CDR2 FQGNSA. In nucleotides, the CDR3 is TGTGCCAGCAGCTTAGGTTTTCGAGAGGAAAAACTGTTTTTT. As protein: CASSLGFREEKLFF.

The rearrangement uses TRBV5-1 and TRBJ2-2; a weak D match, TRBD1 (7 bases). Trimming removed 3 bases at V and 7 bases at J, with 19 bases between. The CDR3 covers 16 residues. Germline V gene data show CDR1 as SGHRS and CDR2 as YFSETQ. CDR3 sequence (DNA): TGCGCCAGCAGCTCGGCCCCAGGGGGGAGTATCGGGGAGCTGTTTTTT. This gives the protein CASSSAPGGSIGELFF. Drawing the rest from reference TRBV5-1 and TRBJ2-2, the complete variable domain is KAGVTQTPRYLIKTRGQQVTLSCSPISGHRSVSWYQQTPGQGLQFLFEYFSETQRNKGNFPGRFSGRQFSNSRSEMNVSTLELGDSALYLCASSSAPGGSIGELFFGEGSRLTVL.

The V gene is TRBV30, the J gene TRBJ2-5; 15 nucleotides agree with TRBD2. Per the germline V gene, CDR1 is GTSNPN and CDR2 is SVGIG (reference sequence). The CDR3 length is 15 residues. V lost 7 bases to trimming and J lost 5 bases; unmatched junction nucleotides: 8. CDR3: CALGLAGGISETQYF. The CDR3 DNA is TGTGCCTTGGGACTAGCGGGGGGTATTTCGGAGACCCAGTACTTC.

This clone was detected only once. The chain's CDR3 is CASSLAGGLISYEQYF. Written as DNA, the CDR3 is TGCGCCAGCAGCTTGGCGGGGGGCCTTATCTCCTACGAGCAGTACTTC. This chain joins TRBV5-1 and TRBJ2-7, with D perhaps matching TRBD2 (7 bases). V was cut by 0 bases and J by 0 bases, with 13 bases left in between. The CDR3 has 16 residues. Germline V gives CDR1 SGHRS, CDR2 YFSETQ.

The CDR3 protein is CASSVGKGGLEQYF. The CDR3 nucleotides read TGTGCCAGCAGCGTAGGGAAGGGAGGTCTCGAGCAGTACTTC. The chain is built from TRBV9 and TRBJ2-7, with D perhaps TRBD2 (6 bases). V was shortened by 0 bases and J by 6 bases, with 13 bases between the two germline ends. This CDR3 contains 14 residues. Germline V CDR1 and CDR2: SGDLS, YYNGEE.

The gene calls are TRBV9 and TRBJ2-5, with TRBD1 as a possible D gene (5 bases). The CDR3 runs 14 residues. V was clipped by 2 bases and J by 5 bases, with 13 bases between them. Germline CDR1 reads SGDLS; CDR2 reads YYNGEE. CDR3 nucleotide sequence: TGTGCCAGCAGCGTCCTAGGGGTGGGGGAGACCCAGTACTTC. Translated: CASSVLGVGETQYF.

This clone occurred a few times. V and J are TRBV6-5 and TRBJ1-1; TRBD1 agrees at 7 bases. The trim removed 4 bases at V and 5 bases at J, leaving 4 bases unmatched. In germline, CDR1 is MNHEY, CDR2 SVGAGI. This CDR3 has 13 amino acids. CDR3 sequence (DNA): TGTGCCAGCAGTTTGACAGGGATGACTGAAGCTTTCTTT. Translation: CASSLTGMTEAFF.

This chain links TRBV25-1 with TRBJ1-3; 7 bases line up with TRBD1. With 1 base clipped from V and 4 bases from J, the junction kept 4 bases outside the gene matches. This CDR3 region has 15 residues. The germline V gene encodes CDR1 MGHDK and CDR2 SYGVNS. CDR3 loop: CASSEWRGGGNTIYF. Written as DNA, the CDR3 is TGTGCCAGCAGTGAATGGAGAGGGGGCGGAAACACCATATATTTT.

V and J are TRBV5-1 and TRBJ2-7; 8 nucleotides align to TRBD1. This CDR3 spans 15 amino acids. J gave up 2 bases and V 0 bases, and 4 bases lay outside the gene matches. CDR1 is SGHRS, CDR2 YFSETQ, per germline. The CDR3 DNA reads as TGCGCCAGCAGCTTGGCCGGGACAGGCCCCTACGAGCAGTACTTC. Protein: CASSLAGTGPYEQYF.

The chain couples TRBV27 to TRBJ2-7; TRBD2 is a possible D gene (6 bases). CDR3 length equals 19 residues. Germline V gives CDR1 MNHEY, CDR2 SMNVEV (reference sequence). Trimming pared 6 bases from V and 2 bases from J, leaving 29 bases between. DNA of the CDR3: TGTGCCAGCAGCCTAAAAGGAAGTGGGGACTCAAAGCGGGCCTACGAGCAGTACTTC. Translating it yields CASSLKGSGDSKRAYEQYF.

V is TRBV19 and J is TRBJ2-5; a possible D gene is TRBD1 (5 bases). Germline lookup yields CDR1 LNHDA and CDR2 SQIVND (reference sequence). This CDR3 has 13 residues. Between the trimmed V and J ends, which lost 3 bases and 4 bases, there was a span of 9 bases. The CDR3 sequence is CASSIGGAETQYF. The CDR3 DNA is TGTGCCAGTAGTATTGGTGGGGCAGAGACCCAGTACTTC.

The genes are TRBV27 and TRBJ2-7, with 10 bases identical to TRBD1. CDR3 length: 17 residues. With V trimmed by 2 bases and J by 0 bases, 7 bases remained unmatched. Germline-derived CDR1 and CDR2 are MNHEY and SMNVEV (reference sequence). The CDR3 sequence is CASSLRRGTGDSYEQYF. In DNA form, the CDR3 reads TGTGCCAGCAGTTTACGTCGAGGGACAGGGGACTCCTACGAGCAGTACTTC.

The chain couples TRBV4-3 to TRBJ2-7; D possibly corresponds to TRBD2 (7 bases). This CDR3 has 13 residues. The germline V gene has CDR1 LGHNA and CDR2 YSLEER. With 1 base removed from V and 9 bases from J, the gap between germline ends came to 13 bases. CDR3 DNA sequence: TGCGCCAGCAGCCAAGGAAGGGGGGGCGGGCAGTACTTC. Translating gives CASSQGRGGGQYF.

V usage is TRBV6-5 and J usage is TRBJ1-2; a weak D match, TRBD1 (5 bases). CDR3 size: 14 residues. Germline CDR1 and CDR2: MNHEY and SVGAGI. V was clipped by 2 bases and J by 2 bases, with 9 bases between them. The CDR3 is CASSYKGSNYGYTF. CDR3 bases: TGTGCCAGCAGTTACAAGGGGTCGAACTATGGCTACACCTTC.